This T cell receptor (beta chain) was identified in a study of CD8+CD57+ T cells in acquired aplastic anemia. The CDR3 covers 12 residues. Germline CDR1 DFQATT, CDR2 SNEGSKA (reference sequence). Unmatched junction bases numbered 5, after V lost 6 bases and J lost 6 bases. CDR3 and TCR beta VDJ profiling relied on a genomic DNA template. TCRdb fed the reads into MiXCR, producing one record per CDR3 protein. The sample gives about 120,000 distinct CDR3 sequences, 50% to 70% of which show up once; 25% to 30% is in the top ten. Flow cytometry had shown expanded CD8+CD57+ cells in the patients chosen for sequencing.

The receptor's source is a human donor with aplastic anemia. The sample comprised sorted CD4+, CD8+, or CD8+CD57+ T cells (not recorded which) from PBMCs. The V call is TRBV20-1, the J call TRBJ2-3, with TRBD2 matching 8 bases. The CDR3 DNA reads as TGCAGTGCCCCGGCGGGGGGCGATACGCAGTATTTT. Amino acid sequence: CSAPAGGDTQYF.